A single sample gave rise to the 2 T cell receptor beta chains below, sequenced in a study of metastatic and nonmetastatic thyroid tumors. MiXCR re-clonotyped the PCR reads for TCRdb. This table has about 23,000 clones, 24% appearing once. Until they underwent thyroid surgery, no patient had received any treatment. Sample: tumor tissue. All receptors derive from a male donor with papillary thyroid cancer or a benign thyroid nodule (not recorded which). Some clones in this sample may be carry-over from other donors' samples.

This clone was recorded at least ten times. The genes are TRBV27 and TRBJ2-3; D is uncertain. The CDR3 consists of 15 residues. V lost 5 bases, J lost 6 bases, and 18 bases lay in between. Germline V lookup: CDR1 MNHEY, CDR2 SMNVEV (reference sequence). The CDR3 DNA reads as TGTGCCAGCAGTCGATCGCAGGCCAGCTGGGATACGCAGTATTTT. This gives the protein CASSRSQASWDTQYF.

This clone was counted only a few times. The chain links TRBV5-6 to TRBJ1-1; tentatively, D is TRBD1 (5 bases). Germline V gene lookup returns CDR1 SGHDT and CDR2 YYEEEE. The CDR3 is 14 amino acids. The V gene lost 1 base and the J gene lost 4 bases, with 11 bases spanning the gap. DNA of the CDR3: TGTGCCAGCAGCTTGATAGGGACGGGCACTGAAGCTTTCTTT. Translated: CASSLIGTGTEAFF.